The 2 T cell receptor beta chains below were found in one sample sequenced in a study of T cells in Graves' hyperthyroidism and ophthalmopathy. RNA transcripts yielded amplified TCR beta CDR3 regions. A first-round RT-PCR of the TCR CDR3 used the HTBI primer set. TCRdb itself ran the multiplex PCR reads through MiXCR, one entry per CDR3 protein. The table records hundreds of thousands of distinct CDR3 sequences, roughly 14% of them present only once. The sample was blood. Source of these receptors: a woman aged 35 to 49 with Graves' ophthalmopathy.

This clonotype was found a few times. The CDR3 DNA sequence: TGTGCCAGCAGCGAGAGCTTTCGAGGCTACACCTTC. Its translation is CASSESFRGYTF. The chain combines TRBV9 with TRBJ1-2, with D unresolved. The CDR3 spans 12 residues. Trimming shortened V by 3 bases and J by 8 bases, and 11 bases separated the two germline ends. CDR1 is SGDLS and CDR2 is YYNGEE in the germline V gene.

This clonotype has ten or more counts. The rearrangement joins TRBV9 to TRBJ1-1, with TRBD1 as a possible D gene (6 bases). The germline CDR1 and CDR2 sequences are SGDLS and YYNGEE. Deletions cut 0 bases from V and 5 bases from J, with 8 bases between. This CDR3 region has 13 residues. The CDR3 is CASSVEGGTEAFF. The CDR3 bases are TGTGCCAGCAGCGTAGAAGGGGGAACTGAAGCTTTCTTT.